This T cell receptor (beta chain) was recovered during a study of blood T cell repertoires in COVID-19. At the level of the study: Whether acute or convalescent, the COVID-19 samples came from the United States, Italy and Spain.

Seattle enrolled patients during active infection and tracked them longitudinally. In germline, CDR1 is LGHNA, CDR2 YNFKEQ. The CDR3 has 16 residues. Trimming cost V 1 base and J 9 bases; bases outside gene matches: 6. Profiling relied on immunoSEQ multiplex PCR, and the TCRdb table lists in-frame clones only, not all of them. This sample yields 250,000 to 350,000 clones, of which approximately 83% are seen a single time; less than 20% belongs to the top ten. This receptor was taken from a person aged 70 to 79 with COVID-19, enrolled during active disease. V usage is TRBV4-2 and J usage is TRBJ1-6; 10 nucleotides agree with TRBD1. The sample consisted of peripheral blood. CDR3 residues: CASSQVRGTGVSPLHF. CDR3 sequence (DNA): TGTGCCAGCAGCCAAGTTCGAGGGACAGGGGTTTCACCCCTCCACTTT.